The T cell receptor beta chain under discussion was sequenced for a study of CD8+CD57+ T cells in acquired aplastic anemia. About the research overall: DNA recovered from sorted CD4+ and CD8+ cells had a mean of approximately 3.5 ug. Where healthy donors were concerned, CD4+ cells averaged about 11 million reads.

The CDR3 has 18 residues. Germline CDR1 and CDR2: SGHTA and FQGTGA. The use of genomic DNA as template underpinned the TCR beta VDJ and CDR3 profiling. TCRdb redid the calling of the reads with MiXCR, one entry per CDR3 protein. The sample records about 170,000 distinct CDR3 sequences, around 60% being singletons. Worth noting for this clonotype: At one end, the junction sequence differs from germline, possibly due to a read error.

The sample consisted of sorted CD4+, CD8+, or CD8+CD57+ T cells (not recorded which) from PBMCs. This chain joins TRBV7-3 and TRBJ2-6; 7 bases are a match to TRBD2. This clonotype originated in a human donor in good health. This CDR3 reads CDSSLNGGSTSGANVPTF. DNA for the CDR3: TGTGACAGCAGCTTAAATGGCGGGAGCACTTCTGGGGCCAACGTCCCGACTTTC.